This T cell receptor beta chain stems from a study of blood T cell repertoires in COVID-19. The overall study: The samples span acute and convalescent COVID-19 from the United States, Italy and Spain.

TCRdb's table, derived via immunoSEQ multiplex PCR, lists solely in-frame clones and lacks some. The sample consists of a few hundred thousand clones, just under 85% of them appearing once. The CDR3 sequence is 15 residues long. Germline V gene lookup returns CDR1 MDHEN and CDR2 SYDVKM. J was trimmed by 5 bases and V by 4 bases; bases with no gene match: 8. The chain has TRBV28 and TRBJ2-5; 9 bases fit TRBD1. Sequenced input: PBMCs or T cells enriched from blood (not recorded which). The sequence came from a woman aged 40-49 years with acute COVID-19. In DNA form, the CDR3 reads TGTGCCAGCAGTTCCGGCGGACAGGGGAGGGAGACCCAGTACTTC. Encoded protein: CASSSGGQGRETQYF.